Shown below are 20 T cell receptor beta chains from a single sample sequenced in a study of cytomegalovirus exposure and HLA in healthy donors. The PCR had 60 Vbeta and 13 Jbeta primers. The protocol was immunoSEQ multiplex PCR, while the TCRdb copy is restricted to in-frame clones and leaves out a portion. The repertoire consists of 75,000 to 95,000 clones, with 75% to 80% occurring once and the leading ten covering 4.5% to 5.5%. Sequenced sample: PBMCs. Receptor source: a woman aged 40 to 55 in good health and CMV-seropositive.

The V and J genes are TRBV19 and TRBJ1-1; 8 bases fit TRBD1. The CDR3 extends over 14 amino acids. Germline trimming cut 3 bases from V and 4 bases from J; bases unmatched to any gene: 4. Germline assignment: CDR1 LNHDA and CDR2 SQIVND (reference sequence). The CDR3 DNA is TGTGCCAGTAGTATGATACAGGGGGGCACTGAAGCTTTCTTT. Amino acid sequence: CASSMIQGGTEAFF.

This clone appeared a few times. V is TRBV28 and J is TRBJ2-2; 9 nucleotides agree with TRBD2. CDR1 MDHEN and CDR2 SYDVKM come from the germline V gene. V lost 7 bases to trimming and J lost 5 bases; unmatched junction nucleotides: 8. The CDR3 is made up of 15 amino acids. Here the CDR3 DNA reads TGTGCCAGCATAGGGCGGGAGGGCCCGACCGGGGAGCTGTTTTTT. Its translation: CASIGREGPTGELFF. Drawing the rest from reference TRBV28 and TRBJ2-2, the complete variable domain is DVKVTQSSRYLVKRTGEKVFLECVQDMDHENMFWYRQDPGLGLRLIYFSYDVKMKEKGDIPEGYSVSREKKERFSLILESASTNQTSMYLCASIGREGPTGELFFGEGSRLTVL.

The chain is built from TRBV11-3 and TRBJ2-5; 7 bases match TRBD1. V lost 5 bases and J lost 5; bases outside the gene matches: 5. This CDR3 is built from 13 residues. Germline V gene data show CDR1 as SGHNT and CDR2 as YENEEA. CDR3 sequence: CASSLLQGETQYF. The DNA for the CDR3 is TGTGCCAGCAGCCTACTACAGGGGGAGACCCAGTACTTC.

The chain employs TRBV7-8 and TRBJ2-1; 9 bases agree with TRBD2. V lost 1 base and J lost 7; bases outside the gene matches: 11. The CDR3 is made up of 17 amino acids. Germline V gene sequence: CDR1 SGHVS, CDR2 FQNEAQ. The CDR3 sequence is CASSLGLSGRTSNEQFF. The CDR3 DNA is TGTGCCAGCAGCTTAGGACTTAGCGGGAGAACTTCGAATGAGCAGTTCTTC.

V is TRBV21-1 and J is TRBJ2-7; TRBD2, the D gene given by the table, was not confirmed from the DNA. TRBV21-1 is listed as a pseudogene. The CDR3 totals 15 residues. The CDR3 DNA reads as TGTGCCAGCCCCTCCGGGGGGACGTCGCGGTACGAGCAGTACTTC. Its translation is CASPSGGTSRYEQYF.

This chain connects TRBV7-2 to TRBJ2-2; 7 bases are a match to TRBD2. CDR1 and CDR2 (germline): SGHTA, FQGNSA. V lost 5 bases to trimming and J lost 2 bases; unmatched junction nucleotides: 8. This CDR3 has 16 residues. The CDR3 loop reads CASSPPGLTNTGELFF. In DNA, the CDR3 is TGTGCCAGCAGCCCCCCGGGACTAACAAACACCGGGGAGCTGTTTTTT.

The chain uses TRBV19 and TRBJ1-2; D is possibly TRBD1 (6 bases). Trimming removed 6 bases at V and 0 bases at J, with 17 bases between. Germline V lookup: CDR1 LNHDA, CDR2 SQIVND (reference sequence). This CDR3 has 16 amino acids. The CDR3 DNA sequence: TGTGCCAGTAGAACTAGACAGGCGCGAACTAACTATGGCTACACCTTC. It encodes CASRTRQARTNYGYTF.

The chain uses TRBV30 and TRBJ1-3; TRBD1 might be the D (5 bases). The germline CDR1 and CDR2 sequences are GTSNPN and SVGIG (reference sequence). Deletions cut 2 bases from V and 4 bases from J, with 9 bases between. The CDR3 spans 13 residues. CDR3 DNA: TGTGCCTGGAGTCCGTCAGGGGGAAACACCATATATTTT. Encoded protein: CAWSPSGGNTIYF.

CDR3 nucleotide sequence: TGTGCCAGCAGCTTGACAGGGGACCAGCCCCAGCATTTT. Translating gives CASSLTGDQPQHF. The chain links TRBV7-9 to TRBJ1-5; TRBD1 agrees at 8 bases. Germline CDR1 SEHNR, CDR2 FQNEAQ (reference sequence). This CDR3 region has 13 residues. V shed 3 bases, J shed 7 bases, and the junction held 2 bases outside the gene matches.

V usage is TRBV19 and J usage is TRBJ1-5; D is ambiguous. CDR1 is LNHDA and CDR2 is SQIVND in the germline V gene (reference sequence). This CDR3 is 14 amino acids long. Deletions cut 9 bases from V and 5 bases from J, with 17 bases between. Here the CDR3 reads CASVFSMRDQPQHF. The CDR3 nucleotides read TGTGCCAGCGTATTTTCGATGCGGGATCAGCCCCAGCATTTT.

V usage is TRBV6-4 and J usage is TRBJ1-3, with 7 bases aligning to TRBD1. V shed 6 bases and J 2 bases; nucleotides not matched to a gene: 7. The CDR3 consists of 15 residues. The germline gives CDR1 MRHNA, CDR2 SNTAGT. Here the CDR3 reads CASSEDGTAGNTIYF. The CDR3 DNA follows: TGTGCCAGCAGCGAAGACGGGACAGCTGGAAACACCATATATTTT.

The chain combines TRBV15 with TRBJ1-5; no reliable D call. This CDR3 is built from 14 residues. Trimming removed 0 bases from V and 4 bases from J, with 7 bases in between. Germline V gives CDR1 LNHNV, CDR2 YYDKDF (reference sequence). DNA of the CDR3: TGTGCCACCAGCAGAGATCCGAGTAATCAGCCCCAGCATTTT. It translates to CATSRDPSNQPQHF.

V is TRBV9 and J is TRBJ1-5, with TRBD1 matching over 7 bases. This CDR3 is 14 amino acids long. J was trimmed by 2 bases and V by 5 bases; bases with no gene match: 4. The germline gives CDR1 SGDLS, CDR2 YYNGEE. In nucleotides, the CDR3 is TGTGCCAGCAGTGCCGGGACAGGCAATCAGCCCCAGCATTTT. It codes for CASSAGTGNQPQHF.

CDR3 sequence reads: CASSEGTSGMLDTQYF. CDR3 DNA: TGTGCCAGCAGTGAAGGGACTAGCGGGATGTTGGATACGCAGTATTTT. V usage is TRBV2 and J usage is TRBJ2-3; TRBD2 agrees at 12 bases. V shed 1 base and J 6 bases; nucleotides not matched to a gene: 5. CDR1 is SNHLY and CDR2 is FYNNEI in the germline V gene. The CDR3 sequence is 16 residues long. The full variable domain, in which reference TRBV2 and TRBJ2-3 provide the parts outside the CDR3, is EPEVTQTPSHQVTQMGQEVILRCVPISNHLYFYWYRQILGQKVEFLVSFYNNEISEKSEIFDDQFSVERPDGSNFTLKIRSTKLEDSAMYFCASSEGTSGMLDTQYFGPGTRLTVL.

In this sample, this clone turned up a few times. The rearrangement uses TRBV6-6 and TRBJ1-1; a weak D match, TRBD1 (5 bases). V shed 5 bases and J shed 1 base, with 11 bases lying between them. CDR3 length equals 14 residues. Germline V gene data show CDR1 as MNHNY and CDR2 as SVGAGI (reference sequence). The CDR3 DNA reads as TGTGCCAGCAGTGACCGGGGGGGGAACACTGAAGCTTTCTTT. This codes for CASSDRGGNTEAFF.

The chain has TRBV28 and TRBJ1-3; D remains ambiguous. The germline V and J ends were trimmed by 6 bases and 2 bases, with 14 bases remaining between them. The germline CDR1 and CDR2 sequences are MDHEN and SYDVKM. This CDR3 is 15 amino acids long. The CDR3 bases are TGTGCCAGCAGCCTTGTCGGGAATACTGGAAACACCATATATTTT. It encodes CASSLVGNTGNTIYF.

The table lists this clone with a few counts. The chain joins TRBV14 to TRBJ2-3; TRBD2 aligns across 10 bases. With 4 bases clipped from V and 4 bases from J, the junction kept 5 bases outside the gene matches. The CDR3 runs 15 residues. CDR1 is SGHDN, CDR2 FVKESK, per germline. Here the CDR3 reads CASSRLAGAADTQYF. As DNA, the CDR3 is TGTGCCAGCAGCCGCCTAGCGGGAGCGGCAGATACGCAGTATTTT.

The CDR3 loop is CASSGVSGELFF. The CDR3 DNA follows: TGTGCCAGCAGCGGAGTTTCCGGGGAGCTGTTTTTT. V is TRBV7-3 and J is TRBJ2-2, with D uncertain. Germline V CDR1 and CDR2: SGHTA, FQGTGA. V lost 5 bases and J lost 6, with 7 bases in between. The CDR3 is 12 residues long.

This rearrangement joins TRBV4-3 to TRBJ2-1; TRBD2 matches 8 bases. The V segment lost 3 bases and the J segment 6 bases; nucleotides outside the gene matches: 7. The germline V gene encodes CDR1 LGHNA and CDR2 YSLEER. The CDR3 spans 15 residues. CDR3 protein: CASSQGAGVINEQFF. In DNA, the CDR3 is TGCGCCAGCAGCCAGGGAGCGGGAGTAATCAATGAGCAGTTCTTC.

This clone was seen more than once but under ten times. This chain connects TRBV5-6 to TRBJ2-1, with 10 nucleotides matching TRBD2. In germline, CDR1 is SGHDT, CDR2 YYEEEE. The CDR3 runs to 16 residues. After removal of 5 bases from V and 6 bases from J, the junction contained 11 bases not matched to a gene. The CDR3 reads CASSELRTSGFNEQFF. CDR3 nucleotide sequence: TGTGCCAGCAGTGAGCTGCGGACTAGCGGATTCAATGAGCAGTTCTTC.